This TCR beta chain came from a study of T-cell memory formation after mild COVID-19. At the level of the study: Largely, TCR clusters stayed within a single donor. Findings and caveats of the study: A second wave expanding day 15 to 37 was CD4+-biased; contracting clones were balanced.

TCRdb reanalysed the 5' RACE reads using MiXCR and keeps one entry per CDR3 protein. This repertoire shows 250,000 to 350,000 distinct CDR3 sequences, 15% to 20% found once; its top ten account for approximately 25%. V dropped 5 bases and J dropped 10; count of bases not matched to a gene: 17. The CDR3 covers 17 residues. From germline, CDR1 is KGHSH and CDR2 LQKENI. Comments on this clonotype: The target antigen is unknown.

Material: PBMCs or a T cell subset sorted from them (not recorded which). The clonotype was recovered from a man aged 18 to 35 who had mild COVID-19 (a few samples of this study predate the infection). Cell type and time point are not known. The chain recombines TRBV18 with TRBJ1-1, with 12 bases lining up with TRBD1. CDR3 DNA sequence: TGTGCCAGCTCAACTCCGGGACAGGGGGCTACTGCGGATGGAGCTTTCTTT. Encoded protein: CASSTPGQGATADGAFF.